This T cell receptor (beta chain) was identified during a study of OX40 agonist ivuxolimab in advanced cancers. The method was immunoSEQ multiplex PCR; TCRdb's version includes in-frame clones alone and lacks a portion of them. The table includes roughly 67,000 clones, around 80% detected once. Details on this clone: Its antigen remains unidentified.

Sampled blood was obtained at baseline, cycle 4 day 1, and cycle 7 day 1. Findings of the study overall: Expanded clones were, on average, more numerous among CD8+ T cells than CD4+. Compared with others, partial responders at 0.1-3.0 mg/kg displayed clonal expansion among the lowest.

Looked up from germline, CDR1 is SGHVS and CDR2 is FNYEAQ. There are 16 residues in the CDR3. V shed 5 bases and J shed 1 base, with 17 bases lying between them. The genes are TRBV7-6 and TRBJ1-1; D ambiguous. Sequenced here: CD4+ or CD8+ T cells sorted from blood, sampled in a trial of the OX40 agonist ivuxolimab. This clonotype was obtained from an adult with an advanced solid tumor such as melanoma, head and neck, liver or kidney cancer. Here the CDR3 reads CASSATPPHQNTEAFF. CDR3 bases: TGTGCCAGCAGCGCGACCCCGCCACATCAGAACACTGAAGCTTTCTTT.